This T cell receptor (beta chain) originates from a study of blood T cell repertoires in COVID-19. Sequenced by immunoSEQ multiplex PCR; TCRdb stores in-frame clones only, minus some. The sample has a few hundred thousand clones, approximately 90% seen once; the top ten hold just over 0.85%. From germline, CDR1 is LGHNT and CDR2 FRNRAP. There are 13 residues in the CDR3. Trimming removed 2 bases from V and 8 bases from J, with 10 bases in between. This clone was found once. Participants in the exposed group had met a COVID-19 case in the 2 weeks before joining the study. This sequence was found in a woman aged 35 to 49 who had been exposed to COVID-19. The sequenced material came from PBMCs or T cells enriched from blood (not recorded which). V gene TRBV12-5 combines with J gene TRBJ2-4; tentative D call: TRBD1 (5 bases). CDR3 in amino acids: CASGLTTVDIQYF. Here the CDR3 DNA reads TGTGCTAGTGGTTTGACGACAGTGGACATTCAGTACTTC. Variable domain in full (rest from reference TRBV12-5 and TRBJ2-4): DARVTQTPRHKVTEMGQEVTMRCQPILGHNTVFWYRQTMMQGLELLAYFRNRAPLDDSGMPKDRFSAEMPDATLATLKIQPSEPRDSAVYFCASGLTTVDIQYFGAGTRLSVL.